Sequencing of this T cell receptor beta chain was carried out in a study of blood T cell repertoires in COVID-19. Study-level information: Donors in the United States, Italy and Spain gave samples during acute or convalescent COVID-19. Sources were T cells, B-cell-depleted T cells, or PBMCs; the material itself was cDNA or gDNA.

The method was immunoSEQ multiplex PCR; TCRdb's version includes in-frame clones alone and lacks a portion of them. This sample has 90,000 or so clones, with roughly 87% found just once. The sequenced sample consisted of peripheral blood. The clonotype originates from a man in his 60s with acute or convalescent COVID-19.

As DNA, the CDR3 is TGTGCCAGCAGCCCTTCTGGAAACACCATATATTTT. Translated: CASSPSGNTIYF. This chain connects TRBV9 to TRBJ1-3, with no clear D. Germline V gives CDR1 SGDLS, CDR2 YYNGEE. V shed 4 bases and J shed 1 base, with 3 bases lying between them. CDR3 length equals 12 residues.